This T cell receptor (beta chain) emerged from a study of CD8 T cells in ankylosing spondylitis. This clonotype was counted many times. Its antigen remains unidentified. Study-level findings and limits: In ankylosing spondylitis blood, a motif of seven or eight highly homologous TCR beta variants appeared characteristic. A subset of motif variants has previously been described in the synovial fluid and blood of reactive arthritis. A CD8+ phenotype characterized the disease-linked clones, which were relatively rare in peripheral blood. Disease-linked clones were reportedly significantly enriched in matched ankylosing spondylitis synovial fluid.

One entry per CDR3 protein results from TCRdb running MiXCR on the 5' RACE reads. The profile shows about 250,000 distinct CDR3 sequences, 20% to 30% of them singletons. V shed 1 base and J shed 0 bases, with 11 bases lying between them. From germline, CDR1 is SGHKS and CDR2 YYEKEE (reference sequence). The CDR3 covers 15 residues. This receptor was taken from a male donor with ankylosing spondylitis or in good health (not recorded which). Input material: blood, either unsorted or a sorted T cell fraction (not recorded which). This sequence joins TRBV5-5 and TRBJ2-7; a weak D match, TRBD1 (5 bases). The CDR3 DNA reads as TGTGCCAGCAGCTTGAGAACAGGCCTCTCCTACGAGCAGTACTTC. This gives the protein CASSLRTGLSYEQYF.